This T cell receptor beta chain was captured by sequencing in a study of blood T cell repertoires in COVID-19. Looked up from germline, CDR1 is SGHDT and CDR2 is YYEEEE. The CDR3 runs to 14 residues. Trimming pared 6 bases from V and 6 bases from J, leaving 19 bases between. Measured with immunoSEQ multiplex PCR; TCRdb has only the in-frame clones, and not every one. The sample contains roughly 46,000 clones, 83% of which appear only once. The material sequenced was peripheral blood. This chain uses TRBV5-6 with TRBJ2-7; TRBD1 is a possible D gene (6 bases). This sequence was found in a man aged 55 to 70 with active COVID-19. Here the CDR3 reads CASTNGYRVGEQYF. The CDR3 DNA is TGTGCCAGCACCAACGGCTACAGGGTAGGCGAGCAGTACTTC.